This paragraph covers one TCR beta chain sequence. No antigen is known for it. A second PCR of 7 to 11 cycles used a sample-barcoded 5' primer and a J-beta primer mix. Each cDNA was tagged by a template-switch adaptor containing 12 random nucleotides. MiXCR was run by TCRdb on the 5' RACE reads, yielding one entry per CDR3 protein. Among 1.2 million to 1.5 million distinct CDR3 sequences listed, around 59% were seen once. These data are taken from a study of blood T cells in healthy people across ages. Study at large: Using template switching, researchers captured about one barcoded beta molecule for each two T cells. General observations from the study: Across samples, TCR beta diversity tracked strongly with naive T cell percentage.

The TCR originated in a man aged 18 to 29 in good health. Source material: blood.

CDR3 sequence: CASRPRGAPSHSEQFF. The CDR3 DNA is TGTGCCAGCAGGCCCAGGGGGGCACCCTCCCACAGTGAGCAGTTCTTC. The gene calls are TRBV12-3 or TRBV12-4 and TRBJ2-1; a weak D match, TRBD1 (7 bases). Trimming pared 6 bases from V and 9 bases from J, leaving 24 bases between. This CDR3 has 16 residues.